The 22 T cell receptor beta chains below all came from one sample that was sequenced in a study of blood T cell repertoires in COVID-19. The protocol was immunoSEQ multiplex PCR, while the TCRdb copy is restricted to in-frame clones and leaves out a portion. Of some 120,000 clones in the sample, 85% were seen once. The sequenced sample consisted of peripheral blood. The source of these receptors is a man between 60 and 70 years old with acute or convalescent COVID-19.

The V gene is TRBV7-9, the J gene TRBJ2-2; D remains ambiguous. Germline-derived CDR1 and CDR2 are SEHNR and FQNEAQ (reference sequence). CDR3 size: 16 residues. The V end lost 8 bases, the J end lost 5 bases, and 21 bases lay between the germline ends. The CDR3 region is CASSTQGGAETGELFF. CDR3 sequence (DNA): TGTGCCAGCTCAACCCAAGGTGGAGCTGAAACCGGGGAGCTGTTTTTT.

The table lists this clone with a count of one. CDR3 sequence (DNA): TGTGCCAGCAGCTTAGGGGTTTCGGGACAGGGAGGCGATGAGCAGTTCTTC. Translated: CASSLGVSGQGGDEQFF. The chain recombines TRBV7-6 with TRBJ2-1, with TRBD1 matching 9 bases. With V trimmed by 1 base and J by 8 bases, 12 bases remained unmatched. From germline, CDR1 is SGHVS and CDR2 FNYEAQ. This CDR3 has 17 residues. Full variable domain (remainder filled in from reference TRBV7-6 and TRBJ2-1): GAGVSQSPRYKVTKRGQDVALRCDPISGHVSLYWYRQALGQGPEFLTYFNYEAQQDKSGLPNDRFSAERPEGSISTLTIQRTEQRDSAMYRCASSLGVSGQGGDEQFFGPGTRLTVL.

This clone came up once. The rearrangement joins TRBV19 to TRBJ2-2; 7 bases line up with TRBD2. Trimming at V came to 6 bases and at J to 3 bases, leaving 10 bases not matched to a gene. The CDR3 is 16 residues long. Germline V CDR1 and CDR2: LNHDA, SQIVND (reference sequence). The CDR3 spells CASRDPRGSDTGELFF. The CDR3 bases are TGTGCCAGTAGGGACCCGCGGGGGTCTGACACCGGGGAGCTGTTTTTT. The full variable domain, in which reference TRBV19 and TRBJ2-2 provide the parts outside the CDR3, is DGGITQSPKYLFRKEGQNVTLSCEQNLNHDAMYWYRQDPGQGLRLIYYSQIVNDFQKGDIAEGYSVSREKKESFPLTVTSAQKNPTAFYLCASRDPRGSDTGELFFGEGSRLTVL.

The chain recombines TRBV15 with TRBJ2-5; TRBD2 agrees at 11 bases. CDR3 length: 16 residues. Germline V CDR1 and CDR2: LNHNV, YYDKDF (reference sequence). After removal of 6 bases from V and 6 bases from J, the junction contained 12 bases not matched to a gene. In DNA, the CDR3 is TGTGCCACCAGTTCCGCGACTAGCGGGACACGAAAGACCCAGTACTTC. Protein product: CATSSATSGTRKTQYF.

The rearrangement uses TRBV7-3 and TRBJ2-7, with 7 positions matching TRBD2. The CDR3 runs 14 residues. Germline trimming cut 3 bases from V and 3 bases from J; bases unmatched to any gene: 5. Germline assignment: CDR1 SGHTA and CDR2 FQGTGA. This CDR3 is CASSLKSGNYEQYF. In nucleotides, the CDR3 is TGTGCCAGCAGCTTGAAAAGCGGGAACTACGAGCAGTACTTC.

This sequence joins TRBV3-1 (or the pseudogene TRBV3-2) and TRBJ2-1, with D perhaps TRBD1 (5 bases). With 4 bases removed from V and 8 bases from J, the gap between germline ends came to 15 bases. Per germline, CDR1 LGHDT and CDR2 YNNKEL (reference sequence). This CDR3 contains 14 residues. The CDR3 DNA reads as TGTGCCAGCAGCCCAGGGCAACGGACCGATGAGCAGTTCTTC. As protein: CASSPGQRTDEQFF.

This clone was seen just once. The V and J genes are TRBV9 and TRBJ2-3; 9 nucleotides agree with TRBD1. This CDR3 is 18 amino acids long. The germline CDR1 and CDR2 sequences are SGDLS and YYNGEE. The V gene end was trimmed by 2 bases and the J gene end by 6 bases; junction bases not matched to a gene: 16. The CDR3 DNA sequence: TGTGCCAGCAGCGTGGGTCCGGGACAGGGCTCTCTCTGGGATACGCAGTATTTT. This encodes CASSVGPGQGSLWDTQYF.

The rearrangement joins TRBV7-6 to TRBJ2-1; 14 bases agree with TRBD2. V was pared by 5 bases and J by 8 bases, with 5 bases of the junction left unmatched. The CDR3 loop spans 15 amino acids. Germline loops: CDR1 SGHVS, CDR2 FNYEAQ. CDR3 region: CASSKGLAGVYEQFF. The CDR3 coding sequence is TGTGCCAGCAGCAAGGGACTAGCGGGAGTCTATGAGCAGTTCTTC. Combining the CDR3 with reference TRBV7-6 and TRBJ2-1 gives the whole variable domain GAGVSQSPRYKVTKRGQDVALRCDPISGHVSLYWYRQALGQGPEFLTYFNYEAQQDKSGLPNDRFSAERPEGSISTLTIQRTEQRDSAMYRCASSKGLAGVYEQFFGPGTRLTVL.

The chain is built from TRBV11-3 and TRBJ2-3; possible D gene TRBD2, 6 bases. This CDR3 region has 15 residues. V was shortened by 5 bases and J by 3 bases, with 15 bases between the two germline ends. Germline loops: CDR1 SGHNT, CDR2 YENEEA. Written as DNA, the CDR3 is TGTGCCAGCAGCGCGGGGCAGGGAAGTACAGATACGCAGTATTTT. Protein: CASSAGQGSTDTQYF.

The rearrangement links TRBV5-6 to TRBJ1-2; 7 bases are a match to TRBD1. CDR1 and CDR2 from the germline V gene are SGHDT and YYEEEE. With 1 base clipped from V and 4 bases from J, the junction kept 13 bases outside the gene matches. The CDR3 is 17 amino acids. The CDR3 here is CASSLTTGTALSYGYTF. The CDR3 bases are TGTGCCAGCAGCTTGACTACTGGGACAGCCCTTAGCTATGGCTACACCTTC.

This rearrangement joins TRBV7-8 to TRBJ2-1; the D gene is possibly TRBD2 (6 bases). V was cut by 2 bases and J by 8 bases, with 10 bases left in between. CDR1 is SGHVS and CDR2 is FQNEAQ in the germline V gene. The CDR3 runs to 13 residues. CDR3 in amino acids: CASSLRGGDEQFF. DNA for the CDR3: TGTGCCAGCAGCTTAAGGGGAGGAGATGAGCAGTTCTTC.

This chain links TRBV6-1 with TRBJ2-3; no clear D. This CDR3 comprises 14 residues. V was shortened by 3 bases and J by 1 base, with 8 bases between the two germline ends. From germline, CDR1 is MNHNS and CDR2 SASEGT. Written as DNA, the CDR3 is TGTGCCAGCAGTGAGGGCTTGGGCACAGATACGCAGTATTTT. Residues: CASSEGLGTDTQYF.

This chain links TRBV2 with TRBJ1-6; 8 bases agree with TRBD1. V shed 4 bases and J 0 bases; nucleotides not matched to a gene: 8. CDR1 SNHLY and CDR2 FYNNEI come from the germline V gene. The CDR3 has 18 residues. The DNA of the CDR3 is TGTGCCAGCAGTGCCCGGGACAGGCCGAGCTCCTATAATTCACCCCTCCACTTT. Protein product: CASSARDRPSSYNSPLHF.

CDR3 loop: CASSLDSAYQPQHF. The CDR3 bases are TGCGCCAGCAGCTTGGACAGTGCTTATCAGCCCCAGCATTTT. The J gene is TRBJ1-5, the V gene TRBV5-1; D not resolved. CDR1 and CDR2 from the germline V gene are SGHRS and YFSETQ. V lost 0 bases and J 5 bases, leaving 9 bases between the germline ends. The CDR3 runs to 14 residues.

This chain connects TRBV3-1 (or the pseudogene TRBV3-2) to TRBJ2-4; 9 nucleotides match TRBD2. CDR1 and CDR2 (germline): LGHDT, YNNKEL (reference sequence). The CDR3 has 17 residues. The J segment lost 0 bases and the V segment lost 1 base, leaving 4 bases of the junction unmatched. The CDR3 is CASSQVFSGRAKNIQYF. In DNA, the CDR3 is TGTGCCAGCAGCCAAGTCTTTAGCGGGAGAGCCAAAAACATTCAGTACTTC.

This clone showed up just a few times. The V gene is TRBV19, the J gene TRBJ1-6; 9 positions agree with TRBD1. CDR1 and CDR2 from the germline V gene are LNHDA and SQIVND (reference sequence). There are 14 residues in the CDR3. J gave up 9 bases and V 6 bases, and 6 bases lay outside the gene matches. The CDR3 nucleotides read TGTGCCAGTAGGTGGACAGGGGAGAGTTCACCCCTCCACTTT. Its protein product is CASRWTGESSPLHF.

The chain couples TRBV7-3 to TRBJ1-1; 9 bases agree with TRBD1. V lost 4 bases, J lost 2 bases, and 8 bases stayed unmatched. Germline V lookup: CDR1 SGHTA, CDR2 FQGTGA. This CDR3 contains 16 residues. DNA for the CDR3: TGTGCCAGCAGCTACTCTCCGGGACAGGGCAACACTGAAGCTTTCTTT. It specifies CASSYSPGQGNTEAFF.

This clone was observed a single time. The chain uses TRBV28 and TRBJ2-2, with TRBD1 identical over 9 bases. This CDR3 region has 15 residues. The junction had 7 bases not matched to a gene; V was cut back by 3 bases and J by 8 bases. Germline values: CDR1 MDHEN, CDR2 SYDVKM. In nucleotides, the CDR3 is TGTGCCAGCAGTTTTTTGGACAGGGGCCATGGGGAGCTGTTTTTT. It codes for CASSFLDRGHGELFF.

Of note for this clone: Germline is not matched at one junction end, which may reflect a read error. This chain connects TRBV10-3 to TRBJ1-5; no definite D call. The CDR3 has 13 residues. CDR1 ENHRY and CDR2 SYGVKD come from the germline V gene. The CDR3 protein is CAISEGSIQPQHF. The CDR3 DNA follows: TGTGCCATCAGTGAGGGTAGCATTCAGCCCCAGCATTTT.

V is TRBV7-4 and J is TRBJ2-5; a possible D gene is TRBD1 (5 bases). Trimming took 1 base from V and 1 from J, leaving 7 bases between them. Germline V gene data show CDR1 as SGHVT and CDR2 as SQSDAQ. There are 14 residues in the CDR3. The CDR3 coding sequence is TGTGCCAGCAGCTTAGGAGACAGCCAAGAGACCCAGTACTTC. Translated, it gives CASSLGDSQETQYF.

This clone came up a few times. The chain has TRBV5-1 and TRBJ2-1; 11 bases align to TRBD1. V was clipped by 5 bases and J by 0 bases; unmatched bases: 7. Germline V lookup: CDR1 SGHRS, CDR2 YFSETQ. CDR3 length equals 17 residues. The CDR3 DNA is TGCGCCAGCAGTCCGGGACAGGGGGGCCCCTCCTACAATGAGCAGTTCTTC. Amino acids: CASSPGQGGPSYNEQFF.

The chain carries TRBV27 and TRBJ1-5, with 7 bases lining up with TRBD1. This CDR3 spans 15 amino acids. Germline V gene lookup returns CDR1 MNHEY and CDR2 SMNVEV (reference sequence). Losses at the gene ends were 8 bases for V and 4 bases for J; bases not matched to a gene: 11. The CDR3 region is CASGAEGAWNQPQHF. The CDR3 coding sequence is TGTGCCAGCGGGGCGGAGGGGGCCTGGAATCAGCCCCAGCATTTT.